This paragraph covers one TCR beta chain sequence. The data belong to a study of technical replicates of blood from a few donors. Germline CDR1 and CDR2: LNHNV and YYDKDF (reference sequence). V was trimmed by 1 base and J by 4 bases, leaving 10 bases between them. CDR3 length: 15 residues. Sequencing was performed with immunoSEQ multiplex PCR; in TCRdb, only in-frame clones are kept and a portion is missing. The sample includes about 70,000 clones, 80% to 95% seen only once; the top ten take around 0.37%. This chain connects TRBV15 to TRBJ1-4, with D perhaps TRBD1 (6 bases). The TCR comes from a human donor in good health. Sequenced sample: T cells isolated from PBMCs. The CDR3 loop is CATSRALDSNEKLFF. The CDR3 bases are TGTGCCACCAGCAGAGCCCTGGACAGTAATGAAAAACTGTTTTTT.